The present T cell receptor beta chain was sequenced within a study of T cells in Graves' hyperthyroidism and ophthalmopathy. V shed 4 bases and J shed 0 bases, with 21 bases lying between them. Germline-derived CDR1 and CDR2 are KGHDR and SFDVKD. The CDR3 sequence is 19 residues long. The sample holds many counts of this clonotype. The CDR3 regions of TCR beta were amplified from RNA transcripts. The TCR CDR3 was amplified in a first-round RT-PCR using the HTBI primer set. MiXCR, run by TCRdb on the multiplex PCR reads, gives a single entry per CDR3 protein. The sample has a few hundred thousand distinct CDR3 sequences; roughly 15% are singletons.

This sequence originates from a young woman with Graves' hyperthyroidism. The material sequenced was blood. The chain recombines TRBV24-1 with TRBJ2-1; D perhaps matches TRBD2 (6 bases). This CDR3 reads CATSDHGAGLRSSYNEQFF. Here the CDR3 DNA reads TGTGCCACCAGTGACCATGGGGCGGGGCTGCGGAGCTCCTACAATGAGCAGTTCTTC.